What follows are 10 T cell receptor beta chains derived from one specimen sequenced in a study of blood T cell repertoires in COVID-19. TCRdb's table, derived via immunoSEQ multiplex PCR, lists solely in-frame clones and lacks some. Among about 270,000 clones listed, approximately 86% were seen once. Sequencing was performed on PBMCs or T cells enriched from blood (not recorded which). Source of these receptors: a woman younger than 35 who had recovered from COVID-19.

The chain is built from TRBV6-2 or TRBV6-3 and TRBJ2-3; D gene uncertain. Germline CDR1 is MNHEY and CDR2 is SVGEGT. V was shortened by 6 bases and J by 2 bases, with 6 bases between the two germline ends. The CDR3 covers 12 residues. The CDR3, as DNA: TGTGCCAGCAGCCAACTCACAGATACGCAGTATTTT. This gives the protein CASSQLTDTQYF.

CDR3 loop: CASSSVEGVYEQYF. DNA of the CDR3: TGTGCCAGCAGTTCTGTGGAGGGAGTTTACGAGCAGTACTTC. The genes are TRBV27 and TRBJ2-7, with a tentative D call TRBD2 (6 bases). The CDR3 runs 14 residues. Germline values: CDR1 MNHEY, CDR2 SMNVEV (reference sequence). V was pared by 4 bases and J by 4 bases, with 14 bases between.

The genes are TRBV9 and TRBJ2-5; D is possibly TRBD1 (5 bases). Per the germline V gene, CDR1 is SGDLS and CDR2 is YYNGEE. V gave up 0 bases and J gave up 0 bases, with 12 bases separating them. The CDR3 extends over 16 amino acids. CDR3 DNA sequence: TGTGCCAGCAGCGTAGGGGGCAGGGCCTACCAAGAGACCCAGTACTTC. It encodes CASSVGGRAYQETQYF.

The rearrangement uses TRBV6-5 and TRBJ2-7, with TRBD2 matching 10 bases. Germline V lookup: CDR1 MNHEY, CDR2 SVGAGI. The CDR3 runs to 15 residues. Unmatched junction bases numbered 11, after V lost 6 bases and J lost 6 bases. The CDR3 sequence is CASRASLAGLLEQYF. In DNA, the CDR3 is TGTGCCAGCAGGGCCTCACTAGCGGGACTGCTCGAGCAGTACTTC.

The V and J genes are TRBV4-1 and TRBJ1-1; maybe TRBD1 (5 bases). Germline assignment: CDR1 MGHRA and CDR2 YSYEKL. Trimming left V 0 bases short and J 6 bases short, with 14 bases between. The CDR3 contains 15 residues. The DNA of the CDR3 is TGCGCCAGCAGCCAAGATCAGGCAGGGAGGGCTGAAGCTTTCTTT. Residues: CASSQDQAGRAEAFF.

The chain employs TRBV28 and TRBJ1-2, with no clear D. The germline V gene has CDR1 MDHEN and CDR2 SYDVKM. Trimming cost V 6 bases and J 4 bases, with 21 bases left between them. The CDR3 length is 16 residues. CDR3 amino acids: CASSPNRLGEAYGYTF. The CDR3 DNA follows: TGTGCCAGCAGCCCCAATCGCCTGGGCGAAGCCTATGGCTACACCTTC.

V usage is TRBV5-1 and J usage is TRBJ2-2, with 11 bases that match TRBD1. The CDR3 is made up of 17 amino acids. CDR1 is SGHRS and CDR2 is YFSETQ in the germline V gene. V dropped 4 bases and J dropped 0; count of bases not matched to a gene: 5. CDR3 protein: CASSAPGQGANTGELFF. The CDR3, as DNA: TGCGCCAGCAGCGCACCGGGACAGGGGGCGAACACCGGGGAGCTGTTTTTT.

There are a few counts of this clone. This chain links TRBV3-1 (or the pseudogene TRBV3-2) with TRBJ1-5; D may be TRBD1 (5 bases). Germline CDR1 is LGHDT and CDR2 is YNNKEL (reference sequence). The CDR3 has 15 residues. The V gene lost 1 base and the J gene lost 8 bases, with 15 bases spanning the gap. CDR3 residues: CASSQGGGENKPQHF. The CDR3 nucleotides read TGTGCCAGCAGCCAAGGTGGAGGGGAAAATAAGCCCCAGCATTTT.

This clone appeared once. The chain has TRBV11-3 and TRBJ2-3, with 15 bases that match TRBD2. CDR1 is SGHNT and CDR2 is YENEEA in the germline V gene. V shed 4 bases and J 3 bases; nucleotides not matched to a gene: 8. The CDR3 is 18 residues long. The CDR3 DNA is TGTGCCAGCAGCTCGCGGACTAGCGGGGGGGCCGTAACAGATACGCAGTATTTT. Amino acid sequence: CASSSRTSGGAVTDTQYF.

At least ten counts were recorded for this clone. The chain uses TRBV13 and TRBJ2-1; 9 nucleotides line up with TRBD2. The V segment lost 4 bases and the J segment 9 bases; nucleotides outside the gene matches: 1. Germline assignment: CDR1 PRHDT and CDR2 FYEKMQ (reference sequence). The CDR3 runs to 12 residues. The CDR3 bases are TGTGCCAGCAGCTCAGCGGGGGGTGAGCAGTTCTTC. This gives the protein CASSSAGGEQFF.